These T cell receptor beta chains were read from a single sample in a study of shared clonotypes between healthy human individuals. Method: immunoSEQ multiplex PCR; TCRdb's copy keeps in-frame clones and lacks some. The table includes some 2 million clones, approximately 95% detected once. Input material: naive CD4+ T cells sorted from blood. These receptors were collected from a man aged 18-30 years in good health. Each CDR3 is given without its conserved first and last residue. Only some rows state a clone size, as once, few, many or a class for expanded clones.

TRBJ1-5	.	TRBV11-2	ASSLGNNQPQH
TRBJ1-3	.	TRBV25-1	ASSDPGSGNTIY
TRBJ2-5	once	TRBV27	ASSLSRVQETQY
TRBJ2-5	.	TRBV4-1	ASSQDRSVSETQY
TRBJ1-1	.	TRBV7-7	ASSSIENTEAF
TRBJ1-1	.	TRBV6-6	ASSLTGENTEAF
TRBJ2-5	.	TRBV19	ASPTLTGSLRETQY
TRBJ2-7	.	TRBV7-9	ASSLEGGSSYEQY
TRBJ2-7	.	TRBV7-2	ASSLVNEQY
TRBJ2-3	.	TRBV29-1	SAHGGAHGTDTQY
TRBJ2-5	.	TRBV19	ASSTRADQETQY
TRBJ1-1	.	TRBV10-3	AISKTERNTEAF
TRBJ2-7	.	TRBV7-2	ASSPTAYEQY
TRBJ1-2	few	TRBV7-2	ASSFGTGNYGYT
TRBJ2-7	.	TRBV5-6	ASSHTTGRAKDEQY
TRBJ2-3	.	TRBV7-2	ASSLAEAGGPGGTQY
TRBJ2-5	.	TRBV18	ASSLGLAGGKYQETQY
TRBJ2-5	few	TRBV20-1	SASDGTQY
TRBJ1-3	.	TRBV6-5	ASRPGANTGNTIY
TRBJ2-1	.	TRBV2	ASSRLTSGTYNEQF
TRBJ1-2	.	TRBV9	ASSVVDNYGYT
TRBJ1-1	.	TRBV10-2	ATKTPLNTEAF
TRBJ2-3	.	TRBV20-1	SASATDTQY
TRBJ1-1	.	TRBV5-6	ASSLVTGRNTEAF
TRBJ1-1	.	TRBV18	ASSPPNGAPEAF
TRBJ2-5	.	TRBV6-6	ASSWDERGTETQY
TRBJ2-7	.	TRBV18	ASSRTGDPSYEQY